This is a list of T cell receptor beta chains from one sample in a study of CD8+ T cells in alopecia areata. The method was immunoSEQ multiplex PCR; TCRdb's version includes in-frame clones alone and lacks a portion of them. The sample carries more than 200,000 clones, roughly two thirds recorded once. Sample: CD4+ T cells sorted from blood, taken at week 0. The receptors shown here come from a human donor with alopecia areata. The CDR3 runs from the conserved cysteine through the conserved F or W. The order of the fields is D gene, clone size, J gene, V gene, CDR3 DNA, CDR3 protein. D genes are given only for firm matches. Size is omitted from some rows. Given values are once, few, many or a class for expanded clones.

D: TRBD2; size: NA; J: TRBJ2-7; V: TRBV5-4; DNA: TGTGCCAGCAGCTTGGCTGAGCGGGGGCCTTACGAGCAGTACTTC; CDR3: CASSLAERGPYEQYF
D: NA; size: few; J: TRBJ1-5; V: TRBV9; DNA: TGTGCCAGCAGCCACGATGGGGGTAATCAGCCCCAGCATTTT; CDR3: CASSHDGGNQPQHF
D: NA; size: NA; J: TRBJ2-5; V: TRBV7-9; DNA: TGTGCCAGCAGCTTAGTGCACAGGGAAGAGACCCAGTACTTC; CDR3: CASSLVHREETQYF
D: NA; size: NA; J: TRBJ1-5; V: TRBV30; DNA: TGTGCCTGGAGTCCCAGCAATCAGCCCCAGCATTTT; CDR3: CAWSPSNQPQHF
D: TRBD1; size: NA; J: TRBJ1-2; V: TRBV6-5; DNA: TGTGCCAGCAGTTACGACAGGGTGGGCTATGGCTACACCTTC; CDR3: CASSYDRVGYGYTF
D: NA; size: NA; J: TRBJ1-5; V: TRBV4-1; DNA: TGCGCCAGCAGCCAAGAAGCTGCAGGGGCGTTTAGCAATCAGCCCCAGCATTTT; CDR3: CASSQEAAGAFSNQPQHF
D: NA; size: NA; J: TRBJ2-5; V: TRBV11-2; DNA: TGTGCCAGCGCGGCGGGGAGGTGGCAAGAGACCCAGTACTTC; CDR3: CASAAGRWQETQYF
D: NA; size: NA; J: TRBJ1-1; V: TRBV10-3; DNA: TGTGCCATCAGTGAGTCCGGGAGAGCCCCTGAAGCTTTCTTT; CDR3: CAISESGRAPEAFF
D: TRBD1; size: NA; J: TRBJ1-4; V: TRBV6-5; DNA: TGTGCCAGCAGTGCCGGGACAGGGAGGGAAAAACTGTTTTTT; CDR3: CASSAGTGREKLFF
D: NA; size: NA; J: TRBJ2-5; V: TRBV27; DNA: TGTGCCAGCAGTTCCTTCCTCCAAGAGACCCAGTACTTC; CDR3: CASSSFLQETQYF
D: NA; size: NA; J: TRBJ2-3; V: TRBV7-3; DNA: TGTGCCAGCAGCTCCGGAGGGGCGGGTCTGTGGTATTTT; CDR3: CASSSGGAGLWYF
D: NA; size: once; J: TRBJ2-5; V: TRBV7-6; DNA: TGTGCCAGCAGCTCCCAAGAGACCCAGTACTTC; CDR3: CASSSQETQYF
D: NA; size: many; J: TRBJ2-6; V: TRBV2; DNA: TGTGCCAGCAGAGACGACAGCTCTGGGGCCAACGTCCTGACTTTC; CDR3: CASRDDSSGANVLTF
D: NA; size: NA; J: TRBJ2-1; V: TRBV30; DNA: TGTGCCTGGGGAACAGGGAAACCGTACAATGAGCAGTTCTTC; CDR3: CAWGTGKPYNEQFF
D: NA; size: NA; J: TRBJ2-5; V: TRBV21-1; DNA: TGTGCCAGCACCCCGCCTGGGGACCAAGAGACCCAGTACTTC; CDR3: CASTPPGDQETQYF
D: NA; size: NA; J: TRBJ1-2; V: TRBV29-1; DNA: TGCAGCGTTGACGCGGGGGGTTATGGCTACACCTTC; CDR3: CSVDAGGYGYTF
D: TRBD2; size: few; J: TRBJ2-5; V: TRBV6-5; DNA: TGTGCCAGCAGCACGCGGGGGGAGACCCAGTACTTC; CDR3: CASSTRGETQYF
D: TRBD1; size: NA; J: TRBJ2-2; V: TRBV25-1; DNA: TGTGCCAGCAGTAGACAGGGTGACACCGGGGAGCTGTTTTTT; CDR3: CASSRQGDTGELFF
D: NA; size: once; J: TRBJ2-3; V: TRBV20-1; DNA: TGCAGTGCCCTCCCAGGGTATTTT; CDR3: CSALPGYF
D: NA; size: NA; J: TRBJ1-2; V: TRBV6-6; DNA: TGTGCCAGCAGTTACTACGGGGGTAGGGGTTGGGATGGCTACACCTTC; CDR3: CASSYYGGRGWDGYTF
D: TRBD1; size: NA; J: TRBJ1-6; V: TRBV7-3; DNA: TGTGCCAGCAGCTTAACGGGACAGGGGTTCTCACCCCTCCACTTT; CDR3: CASSLTGQGFSPLHF
D: TRBD2; size: NA; J: TRBJ2-7; V: TRBV4-2; DNA: TGTGCCAGCAGCCACGTCGTCGGTAGCGGGGGAGGCGAGCAGTACTTC; CDR3: CASSHVVGSGGGEQYF
D: NA; size: NA; J: TRBJ2-5; V: TRBV2; DNA: TGTGCCAGCAGTGAGGGCAAAGGGGTGCTCCGTGGGGAGACCCAGTACTTC; CDR3: CASSEGKGVLRGETQYF
D: NA; size: NA; J: TRBJ2-7; V: TRBV15; DNA: TGTGCCACCAGCAGATCGACTAACTCCTACGAGCAGTACTTC; CDR3: CATSRSTNSYEQYF
D: NA; size: NA; J: TRBJ2-3; V: TRBV7-2; DNA: TGTGCCAGCAGCTTAAAGTCCAGGCAGGCGCAGTATTTT; CDR3: CASSLKSRQAQYF
D: TRBD1; size: few; J: TRBJ2-5; V: TRBV30; DNA: TGTGCCTGGACGACAGGGCCAGAGACCCAGTACTTC; CDR3: CAWTTGPETQYF
D: NA; size: once; J: TRBJ2-3; V: TRBV7-3; DNA: TGTGCCAGCAGCTTGGGCTCTCGCACAGATACGCAGTATTTT; CDR3: CASSLGSRTDTQYF
D: NA; size: NA; J: TRBJ2-7; V: TRBV5-1; DNA: TGCGCCAGCAGCCCTCTGGGGAGCGGCAACTCCTACGAGCAGTACTTC; CDR3: CASSPLGSGNSYEQYF
D: NA; size: NA; J: TRBJ2-3; V: TRBV19; DNA: TGTGCCAGTAGTATTAACTGGGCAGATACGCAGTATTTT; CDR3: CASSINWADTQYF
D: TRBD1; size: NA; J: TRBJ2-1; V: TRBV5-1; DNA: TGCGCCAGCCGGGACAGGGGCTACAATGAGCAGTTCTTC; CDR3: CASRDRGYNEQFF
D: NA; size: NA; J: TRBJ2-5; V: TRBV6-5; DNA: TGTGCCAGCAGTAACGATCAGGGGAGGGGAGAGACCCAGTACTTC; CDR3: CASSNDQGRGETQYF
D: NA; size: NA; J: TRBJ2-1; V: TRBV30; DNA: TGTGCACGGAGGGTTCCGGGGGCTCTCCATGGGGAGCAGTTCTTC; CDR3: CARRVPGALHGEQFF
D: NA; size: NA; J: TRBJ1-2; V: TRBV27; DNA: TGTGCCAGCAGTCCAGAACAAGGTTCAGCTAACTATGGCTACACCTTC; CDR3: CASSPEQGSANYGYTF
D: TRBD2; size: NA; J: TRBJ2-1; V: TRBV7-2; DNA: TGTGCCAGCAACTCGGGGCTAGCGGTCCACAATGAGCAGTTCTTC; CDR3: CASNSGLAVHNEQFF
D: NA; size: NA; J: TRBJ2-5; V: TRBV25-1; DNA: TGTGCCAGCAGTGACTCAGGAGAAGAGACCCAGTACTTC; CDR3: CASSDSGEETQYF
D: NA; size: NA; J: TRBJ1-1; V: TRBV9; DNA: TGTGCCAGCAGCGTAGTTCTGGGGACTGAAGCTTTCTTT; CDR3: CASSVVLGTEAFF
D: NA; size: once; J: TRBJ1-1; V: TRBV27; DNA: TGTGCCAGCAGTTTCGGGGGGCGAGTTTCCACTGAAGCTTTCTTT; CDR3: CASSFGGRVSTEAFF
D: TRBD1; size: few; J: TRBJ2-1; V: TRBV5-1; DNA: TGCGCCAGCAGAAAACGACAGGGGAGCTCCTACAATGAGCAGTTCTTC; CDR3: CASRKRQGSSYNEQFF
D: NA; size: NA; J: TRBJ2-5; V: TRBV2; DNA: TGTGCCAGCAGTTCACAGGGCGGAGAGACCCAGTACTTC; CDR3: CASSSQGGETQYF
D: TRBD1; size: NA; J: TRBJ1-6; V: TRBV6-5; DNA: TGTGCCAGCAGCCGCGACAGGGATTCACCCCTCCACTTT; CDR3: CASSRDRDSPLHF
D: NA; size: NA; J: TRBJ1-6; V: TRBV27; DNA: TGTGCCAGCAGTTTATTTGGCAGCCAGCCCCTCCACTTT; CDR3: CASSLFGSQPLHF
D: TRBD2; size: NA; J: TRBJ2-1; V: TRBV29-1; DNA: TGCAGCGACCGCGGGGGGTCCTCCTACAATGAGCAGTTCTTC; CDR3: CSDRGGSSYNEQFF
D: TRBD2; size: few; J: TRBJ2-1; V: TRBV5-8; DNA: TGTGCCACCTCACGGGGGGAAAGTGGCAATGAGCAGTTCTTC; CDR3: CATSRGESGNEQFF
D: NA; size: few; J: TRBJ2-5; V: TRBV9; DNA: TGTGCCAGCAGCGGTCAACGTCAGGAGACCCAGTACTTC; CDR3: CASSGQRQETQYF